A single T cell receptor (beta chain) is shown here with its context. Its target is unknown. The sample belongs to a study of identical twins. Study results and limitations: Clonotypes of the beta chain that were abundant in cord blood carried fewer insertions (memory repertoires showed none). Compared with models, monozygotic twins showed more out-of-frame TCR alpha sharing.

Each CDR3 protein gets one entry after TCRdb re-called the 5' RACE reads with MiXCR. Here the sample spans 1.5 million or so distinct CDR3 sequences, around 33% being singletons. Deletions cut 2 bases from V and 4 bases from J, with 12 bases between. Germline assignment: CDR1 SGHRS and CDR2 YFSETQ. CDR3 length: 14 residues. Sequenced sample: cord blood. The J gene is TRBJ2-5, the V gene TRBV5-1; D is possibly TRBD1 (6 bases). The source is a newborn girl in good health. CDR3 bases: TGCGCCAGCAGCTTTAGCTGGGGGCGAGAGACCCAGTACTTC. Translating gives CASSFSWGRETQYF.